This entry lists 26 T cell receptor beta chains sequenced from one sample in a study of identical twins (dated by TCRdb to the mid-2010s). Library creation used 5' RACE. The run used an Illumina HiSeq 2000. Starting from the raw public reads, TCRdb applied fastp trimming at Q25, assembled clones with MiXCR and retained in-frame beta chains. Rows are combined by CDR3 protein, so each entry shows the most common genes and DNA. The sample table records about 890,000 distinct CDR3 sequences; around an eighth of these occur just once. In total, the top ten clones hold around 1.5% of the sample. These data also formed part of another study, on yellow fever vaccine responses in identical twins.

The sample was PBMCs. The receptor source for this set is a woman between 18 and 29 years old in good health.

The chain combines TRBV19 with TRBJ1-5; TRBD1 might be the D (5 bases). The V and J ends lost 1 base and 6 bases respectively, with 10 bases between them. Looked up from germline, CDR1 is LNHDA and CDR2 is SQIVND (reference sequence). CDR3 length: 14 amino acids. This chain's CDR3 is CASSIGQYGQPQHF. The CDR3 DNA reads TGTGCCAGTAGTATAGGACAGTATGGTCAGCCCCAGCATTTT.

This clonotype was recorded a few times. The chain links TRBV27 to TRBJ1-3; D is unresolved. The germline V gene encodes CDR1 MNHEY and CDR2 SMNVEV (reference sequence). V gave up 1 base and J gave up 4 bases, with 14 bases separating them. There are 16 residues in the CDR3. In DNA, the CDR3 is TGTGCCAGCAGTTTATTACCGGGCCTAGGAGGAAACACCATATATTTT. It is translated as CASSLLPGLGGNTIYF.

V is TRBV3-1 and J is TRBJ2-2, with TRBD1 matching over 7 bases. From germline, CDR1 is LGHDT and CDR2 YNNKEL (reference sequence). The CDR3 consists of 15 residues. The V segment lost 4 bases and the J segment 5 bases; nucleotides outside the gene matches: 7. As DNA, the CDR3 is TGTGCCAGCAGCCCCACGGGACAGCTTACCGGGGAGCTGTTTTTT. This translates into CASSPTGQLTGELFF.

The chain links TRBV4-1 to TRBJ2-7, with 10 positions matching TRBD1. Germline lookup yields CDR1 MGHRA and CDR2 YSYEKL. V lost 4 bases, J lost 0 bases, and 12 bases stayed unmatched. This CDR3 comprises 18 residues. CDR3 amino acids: CASSPRTGGFSNSYEQYV. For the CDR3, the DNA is TGCGCCAGCAGCCCTAGGACAGGGGGTTTCTCAAACTCCTACGAGCAGTACGTC.

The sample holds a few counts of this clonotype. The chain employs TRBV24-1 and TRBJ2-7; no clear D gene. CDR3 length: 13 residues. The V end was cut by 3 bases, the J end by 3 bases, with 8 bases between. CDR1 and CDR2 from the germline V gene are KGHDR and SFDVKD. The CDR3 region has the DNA TGTGCCACCAGTGATGCTGGTGGCTACGAGCAGTACTTC. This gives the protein CATSDAGGYEQYF.

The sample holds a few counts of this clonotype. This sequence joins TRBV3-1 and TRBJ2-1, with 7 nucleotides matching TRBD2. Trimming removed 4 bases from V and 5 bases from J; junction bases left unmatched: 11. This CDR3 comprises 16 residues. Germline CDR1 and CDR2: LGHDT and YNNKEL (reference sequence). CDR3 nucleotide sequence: TGTGCCAGCAGCCCCTCTTGGCTAGCGGTCAACAATGAGCAGTTCTTC. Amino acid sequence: CASSPSWLAVNNEQFF.

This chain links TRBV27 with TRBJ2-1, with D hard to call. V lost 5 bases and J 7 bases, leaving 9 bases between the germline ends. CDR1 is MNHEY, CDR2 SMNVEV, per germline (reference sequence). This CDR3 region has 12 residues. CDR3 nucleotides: TGTGCCAGCAGTGCTCGGGTTAATGAGCAGTTCTTC. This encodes CASSARVNEQFF.

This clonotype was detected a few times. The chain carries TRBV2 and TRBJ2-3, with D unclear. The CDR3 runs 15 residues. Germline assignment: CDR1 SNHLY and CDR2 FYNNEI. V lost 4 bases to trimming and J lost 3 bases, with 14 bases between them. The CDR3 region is CASSVFGERTDTQYF. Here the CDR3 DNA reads TGTGCCAGCAGTGTTTTTGGGGAAAGGACAGATACGCAGTATTTT.

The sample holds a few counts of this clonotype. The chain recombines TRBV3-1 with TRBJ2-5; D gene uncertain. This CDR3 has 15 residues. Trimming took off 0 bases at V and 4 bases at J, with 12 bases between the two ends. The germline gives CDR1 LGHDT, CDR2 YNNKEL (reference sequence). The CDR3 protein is CASSQDFRDRETQYF. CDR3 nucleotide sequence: TGTGCCAGCAGCCAAGACTTCAGAGATCGAGAGACCCAGTACTTC.

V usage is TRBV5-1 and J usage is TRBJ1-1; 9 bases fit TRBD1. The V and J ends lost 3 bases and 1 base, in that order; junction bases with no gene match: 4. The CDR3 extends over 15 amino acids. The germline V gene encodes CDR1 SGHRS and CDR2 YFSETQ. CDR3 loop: CASSWDREANTEAFF. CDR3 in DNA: TGCGCCAGCAGCTGGGACAGGGAAGCGAACACTGAAGCTTTCTTT. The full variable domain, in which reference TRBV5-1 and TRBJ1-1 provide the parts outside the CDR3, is KAGVTQTPRYLIKTRGQQVTLSCSPISGHRSVSWYQQTPGQGLQFLFEYFSETQRNKGNFPGRFSGRQFSNSRSEMNVSTLELGDSALYLCASSWDREANTEAFFGQGTRLTVV.

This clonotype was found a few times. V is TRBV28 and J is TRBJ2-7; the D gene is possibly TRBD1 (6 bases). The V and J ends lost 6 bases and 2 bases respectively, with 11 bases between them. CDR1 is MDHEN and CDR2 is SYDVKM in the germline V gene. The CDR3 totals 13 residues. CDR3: CASRPQGTYEQYV. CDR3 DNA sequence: TGTGCCAGCAGACCACAGGGTACCTACGAGCAGTACGTC.

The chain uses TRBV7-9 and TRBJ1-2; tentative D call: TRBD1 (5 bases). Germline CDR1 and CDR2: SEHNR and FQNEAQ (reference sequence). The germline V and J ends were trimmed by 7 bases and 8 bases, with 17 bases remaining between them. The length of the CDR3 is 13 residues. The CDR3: CASTGQGGFGYTF. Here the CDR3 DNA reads TGTGCCAGCACCGGGCAGGGCGGATTCGGCTACACCTTC.

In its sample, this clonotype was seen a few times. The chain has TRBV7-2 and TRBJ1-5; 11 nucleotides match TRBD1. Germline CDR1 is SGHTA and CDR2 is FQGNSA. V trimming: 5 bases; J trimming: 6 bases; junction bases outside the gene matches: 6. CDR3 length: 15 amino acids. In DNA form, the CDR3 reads TGTGCCAGCAGCCCCGGGACAGGGGGGGGTCAGCCCCAGCATTTT. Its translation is CASSPGTGGGQPQHF.

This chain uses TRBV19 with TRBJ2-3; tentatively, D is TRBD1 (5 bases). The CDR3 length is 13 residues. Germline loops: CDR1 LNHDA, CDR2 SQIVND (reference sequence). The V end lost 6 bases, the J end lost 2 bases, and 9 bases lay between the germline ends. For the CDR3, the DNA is TGTGCCAGTAGGGGGCACACCACAGATACGCAGTATTTT. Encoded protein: CASRGHTTDTQYF.

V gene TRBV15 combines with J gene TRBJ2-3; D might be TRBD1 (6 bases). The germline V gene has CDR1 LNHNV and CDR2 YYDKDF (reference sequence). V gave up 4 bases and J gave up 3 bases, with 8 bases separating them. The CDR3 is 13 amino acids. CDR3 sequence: CATSKRGTDTQYF. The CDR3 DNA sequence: TGTGCCACCAGCAAAAGGGGGACAGATACGCAGTATTTT.

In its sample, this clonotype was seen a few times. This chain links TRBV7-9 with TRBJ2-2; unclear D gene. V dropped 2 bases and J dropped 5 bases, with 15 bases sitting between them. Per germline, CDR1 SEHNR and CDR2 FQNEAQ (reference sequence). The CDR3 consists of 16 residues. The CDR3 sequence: CASSLSALMRTGELFF. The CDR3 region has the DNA TGTGCCAGCAGCTTATCCGCACTCATGAGAACCGGGGAGCTGTTTTTT.

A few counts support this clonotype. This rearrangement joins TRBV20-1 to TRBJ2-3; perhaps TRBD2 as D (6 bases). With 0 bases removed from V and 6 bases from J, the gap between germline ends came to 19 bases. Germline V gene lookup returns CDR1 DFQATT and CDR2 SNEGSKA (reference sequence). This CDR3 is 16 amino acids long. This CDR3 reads CSARDPTRGFPDTQYF. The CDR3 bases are TGCAGTGCTAGAGACCCCACCCGGGGGTTTCCCGATACGCAGTATTTT.

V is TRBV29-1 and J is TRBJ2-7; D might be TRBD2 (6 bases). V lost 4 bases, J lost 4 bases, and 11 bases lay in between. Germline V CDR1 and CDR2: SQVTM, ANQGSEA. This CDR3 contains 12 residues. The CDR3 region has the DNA TGCAGCGTTGCCGGGAGCGGTTACGAGCAGTACTTC. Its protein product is CSVAGSGYEQYF.

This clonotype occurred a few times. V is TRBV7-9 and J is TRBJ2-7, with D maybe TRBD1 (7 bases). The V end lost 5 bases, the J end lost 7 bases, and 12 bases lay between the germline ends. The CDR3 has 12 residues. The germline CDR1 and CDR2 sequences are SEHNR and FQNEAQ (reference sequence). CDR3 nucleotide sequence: TGTGCCAGCAGCCAGGGGGGCGGGGAGCAGTACGTC. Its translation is CASSQGGGEQYV.

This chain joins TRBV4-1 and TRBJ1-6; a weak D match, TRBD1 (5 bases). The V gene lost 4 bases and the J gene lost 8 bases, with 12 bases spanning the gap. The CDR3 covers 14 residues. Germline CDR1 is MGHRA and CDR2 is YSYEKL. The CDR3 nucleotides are TGCGCCAGCAGCCCCAACGTAGGGGATTCACCCCTCCACTTT. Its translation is CASSPNVGDSPLHF.

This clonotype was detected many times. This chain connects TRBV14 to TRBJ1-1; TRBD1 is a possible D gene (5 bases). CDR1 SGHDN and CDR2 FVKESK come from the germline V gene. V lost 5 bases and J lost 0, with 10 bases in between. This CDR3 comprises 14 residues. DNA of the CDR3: TGTGCCAGCAGCAAGGGACGCATGAACACTGAAGCTTTCTTT. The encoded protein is CASSKGRMNTEAFF. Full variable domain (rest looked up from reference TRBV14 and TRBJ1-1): EAGVTQFPSHSVIEKGQTVTLRCDPISGHDNLYWYRRVMGKEIKFLLHFVKESKQDESGMPNNRFLAERTGGTYSTLKVQPAELEDSGVYFCASSKGRMNTEAFFGQGTRLTVV.

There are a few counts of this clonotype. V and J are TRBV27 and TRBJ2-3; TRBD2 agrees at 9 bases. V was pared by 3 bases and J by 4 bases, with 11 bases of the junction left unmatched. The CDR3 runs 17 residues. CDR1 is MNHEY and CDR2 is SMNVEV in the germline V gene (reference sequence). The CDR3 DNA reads TGTGCCAGCAGTTTTATGGCTAGCGGGGAGACTTCAGATACGCAGTATTTT. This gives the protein CASSFMASGETSDTQYF.

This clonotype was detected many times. The CDR3 bases are TGCAGCCATTCTAGCGGGAGGGTCTACGCAGATACGCAGTATTTT. It specifies CSHSSGRVYADTQYF. The rearrangement uses TRBV29-1 and TRBJ2-3, with 12 positions matching TRBD2. Germline loops: CDR1 SQVTM, CDR2 ANQGSEA. The J segment lost 4 bases and the V segment lost 8 bases, leaving 10 bases of the junction unmatched. CDR3 size: 15 residues.

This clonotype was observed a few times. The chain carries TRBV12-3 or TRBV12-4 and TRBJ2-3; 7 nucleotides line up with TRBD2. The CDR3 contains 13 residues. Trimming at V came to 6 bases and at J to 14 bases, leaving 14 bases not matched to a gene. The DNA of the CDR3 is TGTGCCAGCAGACAAGAGCGGGGTCCGCGCTCGTATTTT. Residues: CASRQERGPRSYF.

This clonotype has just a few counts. CDR3 sequence reads: CASSLEGGRGNEQFF. CDR3 in DNA: TGTGCCAGCAGCTTGGAAGGGGGGCGGGGGAATGAGCAGTTCTTC. This chain links TRBV5-5 with TRBJ2-1; possible D gene TRBD2, 7 bases. Trimming stripped 0 bases from V and 7 bases from J, with 14 bases between. From germline, CDR1 is SGHKS and CDR2 YYEKEE (reference sequence). This CDR3 is built from 15 residues.

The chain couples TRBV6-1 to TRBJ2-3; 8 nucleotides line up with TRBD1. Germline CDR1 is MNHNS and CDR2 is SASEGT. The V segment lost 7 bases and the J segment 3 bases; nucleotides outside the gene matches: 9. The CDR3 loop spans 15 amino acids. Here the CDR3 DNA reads TGTGCCAGCAAGATAGGACAGGGCGCGACAGATACGCAGTATTTT. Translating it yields CASKIGQGATDTQYF.